The rows below give T cell receptor beta chains drawn from one sample of a study of T cell changes during pregnancy in multiple sclerosis. Sequencing was performed with immunoSEQ multiplex PCR; in TCRdb, only in-frame clones are kept and a portion is missing. The table has under 75,000 clones, approximately 93% seen once. Sequenced here: CD8+ T cells from peripheral blood mononuclear cells, sampled in the second trimester of pregnancy. The receptors were sampled from a female donor with multiple sclerosis, enrolled in a pregnancy study. The CDR3 runs from the conserved cysteine through the conserved F or W. The order of the fields is CDR3 DNA, CDR3 protein, clone size, J gene, V gene, D gene. The D gene is left open where the match is weak. Clone size is not always given. Where it is, it says once, few, many or a class for expanded clones.

CDR3 DNA: TGTGCCAGCACAGGGGGCGCCCGGGAGACCCAGTACTTC; CDR3 protein: CASTGGARETQYF; clone size: once; J gene: TRBJ2-5; V gene: TRBV27; D gene: TRBD1
CDR3 DNA: TGTGCCAGCAGTTTACTGGCGGAGTCCGACTACGAGCAGTACTTC; CDR3 protein: CASSLLAESDYEQYF; clone size: -; J gene: TRBJ2-7; V gene: TRBV27; D gene: -
CDR3 DNA: TGTGCCAGCAGTTACGGACTCGGAGGGCCCAACTATGGCTACACCTTC; CDR3 protein: CASSYGLGGPNYGYTF; clone size: -; J gene: TRBJ1-2; V gene: TRBV6-6; D gene: -
CDR3 DNA: TGTGCCAGCAGCTTGGGCGCGGGAGGTATCAATGAGCAGTTCTTC; CDR3 protein: CASSLGAGGINEQFF; clone size: -; J gene: TRBJ2-1; V gene: TRBV7-6; D gene: TRBD2
CDR3 DNA: TGCGCCAGCAGCTCCGGCGACTTGACCTACGAGCAGTACTTC; CDR3 protein: CASSSGDLTYEQYF; clone size: once; J gene: TRBJ2-7; V gene: TRBV5-1; D gene: -
CDR3 DNA: TGTGCCAGCAGCGTAGCAGGGAGCACAGATACGCAGTATTTT; CDR3 protein: CASSVAGSTDTQYF; clone size: -; J gene: TRBJ2-3; V gene: TRBV9; D gene: -
CDR3 DNA: TGTGCCATCAGTGAGTCGCGGCGGGGGGCCCCCTACAATGAGCAGTTCTTC; CDR3 protein: CAISESRRGAPYNEQFF; clone size: -; J gene: TRBJ2-1; V gene: TRBV10-3; D gene: TRBD2
CDR3 DNA: TGTGCCAGTAGTATCGGGACAGGCACAGATACGCAGTATTTT; CDR3 protein: CASSIGTGTDTQYF; clone size: -; J gene: TRBJ2-3; V gene: TRBV19; D gene: TRBD1
CDR3 DNA: TGTGCCTGGAAAAGTCGTGAGATCCCTCCCGGCTACACCTTC; CDR3 protein: CAWKSREIPPGYTF; clone size: -; J gene: TRBJ1-2; V gene: TRBV30; D gene: -
CDR3 DNA: TGCAGCGTTGAAGATGTAACAGGGACCTACGAGCAGTACTTC; CDR3 protein: CSVEDVTGTYEQYF; clone size: -; J gene: TRBJ2-7; V gene: TRBV29-1; D gene: -
CDR3 DNA: TGTGCCAGCAGCCAAGATTTCGCGGTGGGTACAGATACGCAGTATTTT; CDR3 protein: CASSQDFAVGTDTQYF; clone size: -; J gene: TRBJ2-3; V gene: TRBV14; D gene: -
CDR3 DNA: TGTGCCAGCAGTGATCTTGGGAGGGCTGGGGCCAACGTCCTGACTTTC; CDR3 protein: CASSDLGRAGANVLTF; clone size: -; J gene: TRBJ2-6; V gene: TRBV2; D gene: TRBD2
CDR3 DNA: TGCGCCAGCAGCCAAGAGGCAGGGAAGGGGTATGGCTACACCTTC; CDR3 protein: CASSQEAGKGYGYTF; clone size: -; J gene: TRBJ1-2; V gene: TRBV4-3; D gene: -
CDR3 DNA: TGTGCCAGCAGTGACGTCTCGACCGGGGGCTACGAGCAGTACTTC; CDR3 protein: CASSDVSTGGYEQYF; clone size: -; J gene: TRBJ2-7; V gene: TRBV2; D gene: -
CDR3 DNA: TGTGCCTGGAGTGCTTACCAGGGTGTAAACACTGAAGCTTTCTTT; CDR3 protein: CAWSAYQGVNTEAFF; clone size: -; J gene: TRBJ1-1; V gene: TRBV30; D gene: -
CDR3 DNA: TGCGCCAGCAGCCAGATCCGCGAGGCGGGGGTACAAGAGACCCAGTACTTC; CDR3 protein: CASSQIREAGVQETQYF; clone size: -; J gene: TRBJ2-5; V gene: TRBV4-1; D gene: TRBD2